This TCR beta chain was identified during a study of beta chain features in type 1 diabetes. Researchers reported sorting CD4+ naive, central memory, regulatory and stem cell-like memory cells via CD45RO/CCR7/CD25/CD127/CD95/CD27. A note on this clone: Its target is not known.

Germline lookup yields CDR1 MDHEN and CDR2 SYDVKM. The germline V and J ends were trimmed by 4 bases and 2 bases, with 12 bases remaining between them. The length of the CDR3 is 14 residues. Study-wide results and caveats: Among all four CD4+ subsets, Type 1 diabetes patients had TCRB CDR3s that were moderately but significantly shorter.

Expressed TCRB transcripts were sequenced, since all the RNA that had been isolated was reverse transcribed. Using immunoSEQ multiplex PCR, the repertoire was profiled, and TCRdb retains in-frame clones only, with some absent. The data contain some 700,000 clones, roughly 12% of them singletons. The origin of this receptor is a man between 18 and 29 years old with type 1 diabetes. This rearrangement joins TRBV28 to TRBJ2-7; no clear D. The sequenced sample was naive CD4+ T cells from blood. CDR3 region: CASSSLGPPYEQYF. The CDR3 nucleotides read TGTGCCAGCAGTTCCCTGGGCCCTCCCTACGAGCAGTACTTC. Looking up the rest from reference TRBV28 and TRBJ2-7 gives the full variable domain: DVKVTQSSRYLVKRTGEKVFLECVQDMDHENMFWYRQDPGLGLRLIYFSYDVKMKEKGDIPEGYSVSREKKERFSLILESASTNQTSMYLCASSSLGPPYEQYFGPGTRLTVT.